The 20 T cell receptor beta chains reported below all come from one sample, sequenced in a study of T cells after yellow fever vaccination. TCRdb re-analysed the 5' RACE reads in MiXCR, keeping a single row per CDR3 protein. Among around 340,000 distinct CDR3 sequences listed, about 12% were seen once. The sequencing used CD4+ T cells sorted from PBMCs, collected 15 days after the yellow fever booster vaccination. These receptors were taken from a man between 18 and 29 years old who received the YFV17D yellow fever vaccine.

In nucleotides, the CDR3 is TGTGCCAGCAGCCCTACCGGGACAGCAAATTCACCCCTCCACTTT. This codes for CASSPTGTANSPLHF. J is TRBJ1-6 and V is TRBV6-6; 7 bases line up with TRBD1. The ends lost 6 bases at V and 7 bases at J; junction bases unmatched: 9. From germline, CDR1 is MNHNY and CDR2 SVGAGI (reference sequence). CDR3 size: 15 residues.

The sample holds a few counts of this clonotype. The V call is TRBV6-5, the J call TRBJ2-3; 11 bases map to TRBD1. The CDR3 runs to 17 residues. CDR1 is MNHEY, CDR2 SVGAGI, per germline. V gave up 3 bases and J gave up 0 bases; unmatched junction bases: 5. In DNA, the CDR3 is TGTGCCAGCAGTTATTTGGGACAGGGGGTGAGCACAGATACGCAGTATTTT. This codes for CASSYLGQGVSTDTQYF.

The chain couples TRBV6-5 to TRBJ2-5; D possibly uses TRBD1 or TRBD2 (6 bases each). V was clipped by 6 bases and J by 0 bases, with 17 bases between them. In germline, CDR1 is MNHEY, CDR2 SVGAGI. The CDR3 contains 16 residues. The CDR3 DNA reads TGTGCCAGCAGGGCCCCGGGGGCCAGGAACCAAGAGACCCAGTACTTC. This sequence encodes CASRAPGARNQETQYF.

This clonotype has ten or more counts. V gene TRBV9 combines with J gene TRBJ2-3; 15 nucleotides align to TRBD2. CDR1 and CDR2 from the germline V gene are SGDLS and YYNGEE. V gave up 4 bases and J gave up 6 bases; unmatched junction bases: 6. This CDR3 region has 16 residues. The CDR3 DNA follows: TGTGCCAGCAGCACCCGGACTAGCGGGGGGGCTGATACGCAGTATTTT. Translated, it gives CASSTRTSGGADTQYF.

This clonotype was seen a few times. CDR3 sequence (DNA): TGTGCCAGCAGTTTTAGCTCACAGAACACCGGGGAGCTGTTTTTT. Translating gives CASSFSSQNTGELFF. This chain connects TRBV12-3 or TRBV12-4 to TRBJ2-2; unclear D gene. The CDR3 length is 15 residues. Trimming took 3 bases from V and 1 from J, leaving 9 bases between them.

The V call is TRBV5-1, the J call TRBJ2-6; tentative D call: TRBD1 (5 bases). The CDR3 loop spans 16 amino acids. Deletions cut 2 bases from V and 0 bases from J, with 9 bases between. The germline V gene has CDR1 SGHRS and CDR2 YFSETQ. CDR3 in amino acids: CASSLRQISGANVLTF. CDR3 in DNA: TGCGCCAGCAGCTTACGACAGATCTCTGGGGCCAACGTCCTGACTTTC.

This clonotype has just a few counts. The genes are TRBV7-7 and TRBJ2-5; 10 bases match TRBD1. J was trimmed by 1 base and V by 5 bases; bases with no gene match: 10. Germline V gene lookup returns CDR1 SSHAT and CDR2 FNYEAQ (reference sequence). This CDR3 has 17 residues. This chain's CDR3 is CASSRGQGTSVQETQYF. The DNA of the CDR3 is TGTGCCAGCAGCCGGGGACAGGGGACAAGCGTCCAAGAGACCCAGTACTTC.

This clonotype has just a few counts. The DNA of the CDR3 is TGTGCCAGCAGCCCGTCGAACCGGGCTGAAGCTTTCTTT. This codes for CASSPSNRAEAFF. The V gene is TRBV3-1, the J gene TRBJ1-1; no firm D call. V was cut by 4 bases and J by 6 bases, with 12 bases left in between. Germline V gene lookup returns CDR1 LGHDT and CDR2 YNNKEL (reference sequence). This CDR3 region has 13 residues.

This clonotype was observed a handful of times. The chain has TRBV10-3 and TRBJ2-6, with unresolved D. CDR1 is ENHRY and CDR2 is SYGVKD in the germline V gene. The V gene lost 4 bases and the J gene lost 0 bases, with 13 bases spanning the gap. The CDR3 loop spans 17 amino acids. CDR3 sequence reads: CAISAWPKGSGANVLTF. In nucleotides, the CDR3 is TGTGCCATCAGTGCATGGCCGAAGGGCTCTGGGGCCAACGTCCTGACTTTC.

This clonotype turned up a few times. CDR3 bases: TGTGCCAGCAGTTTACGGGGGGCAAACTATGGCTACACCTTC. This encodes CASSLRGANYGYTF. This rearrangement joins TRBV27 to TRBJ1-2, with D perhaps TRBD1 (6 bases). CDR3 length: 14 residues. V lost 2 bases and J lost 2, with 9 bases in between. Looked up from germline, CDR1 is MNHEY and CDR2 is SMNVEV (reference sequence).

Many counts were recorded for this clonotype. CDR3 sequence: CSAKQSGAFYGYTF. The CDR3 DNA reads TGCAGTGCGAAGCAGTCCGGGGCCTTCTATGGCTACACCTTC. The rearrangement uses TRBV20-1 and TRBJ1-2; TRBD1 is a possible D gene (5 bases). Trimming removed 6 bases from V and 4 bases from J, with 18 bases in between. The germline V gene has CDR1 DFQATT and CDR2 SNEGSKA (reference sequence). There are 14 residues in the CDR3.

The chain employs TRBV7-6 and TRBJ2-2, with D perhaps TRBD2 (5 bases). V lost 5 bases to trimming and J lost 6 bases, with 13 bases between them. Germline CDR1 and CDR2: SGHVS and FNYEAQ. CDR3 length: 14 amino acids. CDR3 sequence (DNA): TGTGCCAGCAGCGTCGGGGAATCGGCCGGGGAGCTGTTTTTT. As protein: CASSVGESAGELFF.

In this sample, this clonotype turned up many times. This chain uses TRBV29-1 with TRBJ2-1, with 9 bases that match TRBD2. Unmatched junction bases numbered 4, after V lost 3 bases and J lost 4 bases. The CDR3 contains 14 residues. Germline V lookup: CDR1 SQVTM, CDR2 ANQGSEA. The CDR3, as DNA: TGCAGCGTTGATCCAGCGGGGGGATACAATGAGCAGTTCTTC. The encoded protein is CSVDPAGGYNEQFF.

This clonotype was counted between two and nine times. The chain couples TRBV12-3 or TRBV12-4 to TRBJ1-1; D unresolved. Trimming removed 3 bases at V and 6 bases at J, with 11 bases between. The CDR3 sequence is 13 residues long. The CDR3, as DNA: TGTGCCAGCAGTTTCAATCGTCGGTCTGAAGCTTTCTTT. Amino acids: CASSFNRRSEAFF.

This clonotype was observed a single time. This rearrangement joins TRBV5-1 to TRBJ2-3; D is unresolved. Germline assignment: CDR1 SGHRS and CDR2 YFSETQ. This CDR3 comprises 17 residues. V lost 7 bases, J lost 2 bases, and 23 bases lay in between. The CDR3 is CASARSAQYTSTDTQYF. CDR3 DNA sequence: TGCGCCAGCGCTAGGTCAGCCCAATATACCTCCACAGATACGCAGTATTTT.

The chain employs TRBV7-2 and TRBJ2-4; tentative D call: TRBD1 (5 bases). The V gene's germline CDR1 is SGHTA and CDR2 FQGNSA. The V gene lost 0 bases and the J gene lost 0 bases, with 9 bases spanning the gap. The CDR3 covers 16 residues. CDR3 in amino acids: CASSLAQGVAKNIQYF. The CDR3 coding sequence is TGTGCCAGCAGCTTAGCTCAGGGTGTAGCCAAAAACATTCAGTACTTC.

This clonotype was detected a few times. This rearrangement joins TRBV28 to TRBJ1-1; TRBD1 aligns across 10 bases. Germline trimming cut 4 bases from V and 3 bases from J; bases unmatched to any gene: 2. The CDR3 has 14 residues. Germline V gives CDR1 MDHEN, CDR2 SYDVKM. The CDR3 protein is CASSSGQGDTEAFF. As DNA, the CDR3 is TGTGCCAGCAGTTCCGGACAGGGGGACACTGAAGCTTTCTTT.

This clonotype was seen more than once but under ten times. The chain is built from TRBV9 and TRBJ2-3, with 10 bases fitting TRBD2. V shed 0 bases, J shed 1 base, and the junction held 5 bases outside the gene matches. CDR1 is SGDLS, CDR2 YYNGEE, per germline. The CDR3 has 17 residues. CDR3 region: CASSVVPTSGGTDTQYF. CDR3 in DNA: TGTGCCAGCAGCGTAGTCCCCACTAGCGGGGGCACAGATACGCAGTATTTT.

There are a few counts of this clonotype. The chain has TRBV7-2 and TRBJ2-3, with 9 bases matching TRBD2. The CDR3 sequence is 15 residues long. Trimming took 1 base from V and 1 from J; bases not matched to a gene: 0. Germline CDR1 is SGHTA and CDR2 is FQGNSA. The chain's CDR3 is CASSLERGGTDTQYF. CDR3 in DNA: TGTGCCAGCAGCTTAGAGCGGGGGGGCACAGATACGCAGTATTTT.

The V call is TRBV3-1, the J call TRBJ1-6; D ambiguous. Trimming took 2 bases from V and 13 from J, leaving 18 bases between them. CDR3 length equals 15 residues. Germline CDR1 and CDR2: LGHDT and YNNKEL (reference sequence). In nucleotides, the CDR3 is TGTGCCAGCAGCCAACAGGAGAATGGCGTTTCGCCCCTCCACTTT. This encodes CASSQQENGVSPLHF.